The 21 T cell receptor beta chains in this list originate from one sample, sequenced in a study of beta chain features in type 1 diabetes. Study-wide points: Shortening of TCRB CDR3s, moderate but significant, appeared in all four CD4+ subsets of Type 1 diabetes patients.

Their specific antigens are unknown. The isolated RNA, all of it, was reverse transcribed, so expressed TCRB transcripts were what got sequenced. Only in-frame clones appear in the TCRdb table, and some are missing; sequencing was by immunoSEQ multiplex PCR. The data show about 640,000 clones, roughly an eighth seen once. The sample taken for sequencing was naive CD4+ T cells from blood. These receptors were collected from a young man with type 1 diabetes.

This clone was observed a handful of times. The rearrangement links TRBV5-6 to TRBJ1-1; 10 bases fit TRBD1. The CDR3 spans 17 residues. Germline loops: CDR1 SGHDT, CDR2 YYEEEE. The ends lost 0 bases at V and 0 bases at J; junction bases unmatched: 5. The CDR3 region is CASSLDTGTGVNTEAFF. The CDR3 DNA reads TGTGCCAGCAGCTTGGATACAGGGACAGGGGTGAACACTGAAGCTTTCTTT.

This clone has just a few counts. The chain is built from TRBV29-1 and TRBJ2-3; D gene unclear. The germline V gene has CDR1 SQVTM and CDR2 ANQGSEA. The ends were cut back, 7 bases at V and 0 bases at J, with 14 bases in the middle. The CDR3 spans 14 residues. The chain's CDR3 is CSDLVSLSTDTQYF. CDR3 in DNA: TGCAGCGACTTGGTCTCCCTTAGCACAGATACGCAGTATTTT.

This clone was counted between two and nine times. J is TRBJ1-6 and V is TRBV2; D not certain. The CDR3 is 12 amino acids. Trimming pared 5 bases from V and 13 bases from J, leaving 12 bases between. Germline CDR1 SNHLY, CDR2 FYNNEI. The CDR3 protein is CASSPDIPPLHF. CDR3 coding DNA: TGTGCCAGCAGTCCTGACATTCCCCCCCTCCACTTT.

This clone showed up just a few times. The CDR3 region has the DNA TGTGCCAGCAGTGTGGGACGGGGCCAAGAGACCCAGTACTTC. This sequence encodes CASSVGRGQETQYF. V gene TRBV6-1 combines with J gene TRBJ2-5, with D possibly being TRBD1 or TRBD2 (5 bases each). Trimming removed 4 bases from V and 1 base from J, with 10 bases in between. The CDR3 spans 14 residues. CDR1 and CDR2 from the germline V gene are MNHNS and SASEGT.

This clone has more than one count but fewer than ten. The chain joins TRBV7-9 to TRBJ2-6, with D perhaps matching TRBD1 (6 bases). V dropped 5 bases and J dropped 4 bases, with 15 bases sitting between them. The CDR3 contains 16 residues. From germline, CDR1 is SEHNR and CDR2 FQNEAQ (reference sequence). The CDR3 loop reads CASSLRQASGANVLTF. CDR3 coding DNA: TGTGCCAGCAGCCTCAGACAGGCCTCGGGGGCCAACGTCCTGACTTTC.

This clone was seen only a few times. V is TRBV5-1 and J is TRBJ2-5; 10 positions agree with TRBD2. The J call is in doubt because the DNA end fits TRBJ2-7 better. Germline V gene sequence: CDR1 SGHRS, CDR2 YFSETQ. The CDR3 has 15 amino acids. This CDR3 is CASSYLAGVDYEQYF. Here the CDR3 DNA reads TGCGCCAGCAGCTACCTAGCGGGGGTCGACTACGAGCAGTACTTC.

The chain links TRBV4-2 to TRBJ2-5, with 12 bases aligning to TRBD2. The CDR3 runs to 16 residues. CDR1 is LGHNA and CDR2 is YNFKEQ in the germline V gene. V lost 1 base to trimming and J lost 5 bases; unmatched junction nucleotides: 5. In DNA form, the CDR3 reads TGTGCCAGCAGCCAAGCTAGCGGGGGGGCGAGTGAGACCCAGTACTTC. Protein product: CASSQASGGASETQYF.

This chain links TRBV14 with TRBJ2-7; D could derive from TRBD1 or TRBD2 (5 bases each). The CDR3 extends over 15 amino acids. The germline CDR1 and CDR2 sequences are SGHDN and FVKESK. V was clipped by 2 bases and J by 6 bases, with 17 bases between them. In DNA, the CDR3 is TGTGCCAGCAGCCAATTCCGCGAGGACGGGGCCGAGCAGTACTTC. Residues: CASSQFREDGAEQYF. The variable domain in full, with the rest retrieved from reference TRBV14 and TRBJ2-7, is EAGVTQFPSHSVIEKGQTVTLRCDPISGHDNLYWYRRVMGKEIKFLLHFVKESKQDESGMPNNRFLAERTGGTYSTLKVQPAELEDSGVYFCASSQFREDGAEQYFGPGTRLTVT.

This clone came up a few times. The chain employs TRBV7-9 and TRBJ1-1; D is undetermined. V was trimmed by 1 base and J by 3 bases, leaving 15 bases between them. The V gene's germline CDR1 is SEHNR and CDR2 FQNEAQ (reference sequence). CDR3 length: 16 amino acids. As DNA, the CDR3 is TGTGCCAGCAGCTTAGGCTTAGGAGACACTTACACTGAAGCTTTCTTT. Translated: CASSLGLGDTYTEAFF.

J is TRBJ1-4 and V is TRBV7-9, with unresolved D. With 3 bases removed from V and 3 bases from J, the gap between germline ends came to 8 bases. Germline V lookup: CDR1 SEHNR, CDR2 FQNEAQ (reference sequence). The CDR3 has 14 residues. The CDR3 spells CASSFGMANEKLFF. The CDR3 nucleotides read TGTGCCAGCAGCTTTGGAATGGCTAATGAAAAACTGTTTTTT. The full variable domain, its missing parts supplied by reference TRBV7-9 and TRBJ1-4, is DTGVSQNPRHKITKRGQNVTFRCDPISEHNRLYWYRQTLGQGPEFLTYFQNEAQLEKSRLLSDRFSAERPKGSFSTLEIQRTEQGDSAMYLCASSFGMANEKLFFGSGTQLSVL.

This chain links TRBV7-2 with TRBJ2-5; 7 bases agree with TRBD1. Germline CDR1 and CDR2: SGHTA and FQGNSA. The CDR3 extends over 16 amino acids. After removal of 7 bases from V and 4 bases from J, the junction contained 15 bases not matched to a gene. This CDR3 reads CASTPQGQGVPETQYF. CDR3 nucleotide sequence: TGTGCCAGCACCCCTCAAGGGCAGGGGGTTCCAGAGACCCAGTACTTC.

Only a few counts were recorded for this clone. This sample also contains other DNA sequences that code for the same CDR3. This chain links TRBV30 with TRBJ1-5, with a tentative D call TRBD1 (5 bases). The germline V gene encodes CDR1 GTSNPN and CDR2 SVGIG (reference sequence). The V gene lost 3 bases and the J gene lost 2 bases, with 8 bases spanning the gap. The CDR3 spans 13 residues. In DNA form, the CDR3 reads TGTGCCTGGAGCGGGACGGGCAATCAGCCCCAGCATTTT. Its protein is CAWSGTGNQPQHF.

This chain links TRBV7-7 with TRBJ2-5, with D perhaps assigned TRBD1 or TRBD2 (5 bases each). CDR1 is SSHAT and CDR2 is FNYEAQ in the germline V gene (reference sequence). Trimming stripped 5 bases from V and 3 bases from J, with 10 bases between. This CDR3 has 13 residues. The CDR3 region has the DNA TGTGCCAGCAGCCCCATGGGGGAAGAGACCCAGTACTTC. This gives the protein CASSPMGEETQYF.

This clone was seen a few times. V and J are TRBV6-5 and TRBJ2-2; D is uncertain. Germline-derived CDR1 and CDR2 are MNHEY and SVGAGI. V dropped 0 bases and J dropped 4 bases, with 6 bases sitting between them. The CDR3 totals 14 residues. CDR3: CASSYSRFTGELFF. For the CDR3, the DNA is TGTGCCAGCAGTTACTCGCGGTTCACCGGGGAGCTGTTTTTT.

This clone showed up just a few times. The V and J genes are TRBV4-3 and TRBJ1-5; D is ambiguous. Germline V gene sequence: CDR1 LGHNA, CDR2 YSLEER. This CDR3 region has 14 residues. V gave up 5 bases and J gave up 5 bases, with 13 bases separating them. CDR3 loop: CASSFSDGDQPQHF. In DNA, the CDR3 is TGCGCCAGCAGCTTCTCGGACGGTGATCAGCCCCAGCATTTT.

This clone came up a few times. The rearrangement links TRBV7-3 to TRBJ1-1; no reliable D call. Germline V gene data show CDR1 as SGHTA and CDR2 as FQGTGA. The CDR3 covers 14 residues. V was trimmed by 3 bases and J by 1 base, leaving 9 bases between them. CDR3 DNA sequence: TGTGCCAGCAGCTTGGCAGGAACGAACACTGAAGCTTTCTTT. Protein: CASSLAGTNTEAFF.

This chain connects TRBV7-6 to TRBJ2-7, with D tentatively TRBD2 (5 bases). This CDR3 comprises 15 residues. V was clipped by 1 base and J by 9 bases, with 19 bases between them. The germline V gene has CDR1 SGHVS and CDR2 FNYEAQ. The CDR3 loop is CASSLDGRGSVAQYF. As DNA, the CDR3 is TGTGCCAGCAGCTTAGACGGCCGAGGGTCCGTGGCGCAGTACTTC.

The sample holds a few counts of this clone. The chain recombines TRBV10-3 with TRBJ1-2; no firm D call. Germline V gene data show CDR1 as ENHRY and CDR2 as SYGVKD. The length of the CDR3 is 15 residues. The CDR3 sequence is CASRGQATYSHGYTF. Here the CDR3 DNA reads TGTGCGTCCAGAGGGCAGGCGACTTATAGCCATGGCTACACCTTC.

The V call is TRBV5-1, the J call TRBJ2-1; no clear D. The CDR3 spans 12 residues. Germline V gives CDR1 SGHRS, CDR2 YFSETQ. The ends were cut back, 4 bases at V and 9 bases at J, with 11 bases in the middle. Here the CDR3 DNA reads TGCGCCAGCAGCGGCGACTGGGCTGAGCAGTTCTTC. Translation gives CASSGDWAEQFF.

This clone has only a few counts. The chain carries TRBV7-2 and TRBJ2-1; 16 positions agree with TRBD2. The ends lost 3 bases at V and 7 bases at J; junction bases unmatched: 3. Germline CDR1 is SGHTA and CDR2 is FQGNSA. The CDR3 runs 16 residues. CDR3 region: CASSFPGLAGGNEQFF. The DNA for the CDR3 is TGTGCCAGCAGCTTCCCGGGACTAGCGGGGGGGAATGAGCAGTTCTTC. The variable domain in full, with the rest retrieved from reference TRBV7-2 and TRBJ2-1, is GAGVSQSPSNKVTEKGKDVELRCDPISGHTALYWYRQSLGQGLEFLIYFQGNSAPDKSGLPSDRFSAERTGGSVSTLTIQRTQQEDSAVYLCASSFPGLAGGNEQFFGPGTRLTVL.

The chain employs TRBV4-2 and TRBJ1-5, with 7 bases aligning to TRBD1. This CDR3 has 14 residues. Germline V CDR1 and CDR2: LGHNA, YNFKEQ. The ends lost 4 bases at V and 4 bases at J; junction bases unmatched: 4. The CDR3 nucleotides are TGTGCCAGCAGCCGCCAGACAGGGAATCAGCCCCAGCATTTT. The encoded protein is CASSRQTGNQPQHF.